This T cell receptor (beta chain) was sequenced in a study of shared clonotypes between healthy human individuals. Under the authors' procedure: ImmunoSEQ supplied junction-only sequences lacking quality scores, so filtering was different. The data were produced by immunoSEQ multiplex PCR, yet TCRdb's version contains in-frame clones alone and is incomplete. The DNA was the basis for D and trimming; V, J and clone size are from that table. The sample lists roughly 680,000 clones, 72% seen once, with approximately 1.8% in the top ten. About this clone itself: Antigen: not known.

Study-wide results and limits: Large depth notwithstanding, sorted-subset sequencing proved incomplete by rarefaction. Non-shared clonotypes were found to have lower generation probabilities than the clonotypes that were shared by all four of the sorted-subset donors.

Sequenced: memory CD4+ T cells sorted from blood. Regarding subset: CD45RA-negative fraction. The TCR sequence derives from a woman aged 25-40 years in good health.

The CDR3 protein is CASSLRRTASEQYF. The CDR3 DNA reads as TGTGCCAGCTCACTCCGCCGGACGGCCAGCGAGCAGTACTTC. The rearrangement uses TRBV18 and TRBJ2-7, with D uncertain. This CDR3 has 14 residues. The germline V gene has CDR1 KGHSH and CDR2 LQKENI. Trimming took 4 bases from V and 6 from J, leaving 16 bases between them. Filled out from reference TRBV18 and TRBJ2-7, the complete variable domain reads NAGVMQNPRHLVRRRGQEARLRCSPMKGHSHVYWYRQLPEEGLKFMVYLQKENIIDESGMPKERFSAEFPKEGPSILRIQQVVRGDSAAYFCASSLRRTASEQYFGPGTRLTVT.